The 27 T cell receptor beta chains given below trace back to one sample, sequenced in a study of blood T cell repertoires in COVID-19. TCRdb's copy holds only in-frame clones and misses some; the assay was immunoSEQ multiplex PCR. This sample has about 20,000 clones, with approximately 90% found just once. The sequenced sample consisted of peripheral blood. The origin of the receptors is a human donor in a cohort sampled during active COVID-19.

The J gene is TRBJ2-1, the V gene TRBV11-2; 12 nucleotides align to TRBD2. This CDR3 contains 20 residues. V was pared by 0 bases and J by 2 bases, with 11 bases of the junction left unmatched. Germline V gene lookup returns CDR1 SGHAT and CDR2 FQNNGV. The CDR3 DNA reads as TGTGCCAGCAGCTTAGATCTGGCTAGCGGGAGGGCCCCCCCCTACAATGAGCAGTTCTTC. It translates to CASSLDLASGRAPPYNEQFF.

Here the CDR3 reads CASSEVKGNSPLHF. CDR3 nucleotide sequence: TGTGCCAGTTCAGAAGTAAAGGGGAATTCACCCCTCCACTTT. This rearrangement joins TRBV6-5 to TRBJ1-6; D is possibly TRBD1 (5 bases). V dropped 9 bases and J dropped 7 bases, with 16 bases sitting between them. Per germline, CDR1 MNHEY and CDR2 SVGAGI. The CDR3 sequence is 14 residues long.

This sequence joins TRBV11-1 and TRBJ2-3; 14 nucleotides agree with TRBD2. The CDR3 is 16 amino acids. Trimming at V came to 6 bases and at J to 2 bases, leaving 4 bases not matched to a gene. Germline V gene lookup returns CDR1 SGHAT and CDR2 FQDESV (reference sequence). The CDR3 sequence: CASSWGLAGVTDTQYF. The CDR3 nucleotides read TGTGCCAGCAGTTGGGGACTAGCGGGAGTCACAGATACGCAGTATTTT.

This sequence joins TRBV11-2 and TRBJ2-3, with TRBD2 matching 9 bases. This CDR3 has 19 residues. The trim removed 5 bases at V and 4 bases at J, leaving 19 bases unmatched. CDR1 SGHAT and CDR2 FQNNGV come from the germline V gene. CDR3 sequence (DNA): TGTGCCAGCAGCACCCGAGGGACTAGCTCCTCGAGGGGGCCAGATACGCAGTATTTT. It translates to CASSTRGTSSSRGPDTQYF.

The chain joins TRBV2 to TRBJ2-1, with a possible D match to TRBD2 (7 bases). V lost 6 bases to trimming and J lost 8 bases, with 14 bases between them. The CDR3 extends over 13 amino acids. CDR1 is SNHLY and CDR2 is FYNNEI in the germline V gene. CDR3 coding DNA: TGTGCCAGCAGGACAAGGGGGGGCGATGAGCAGTTCTTC. It encodes CASRTRGGDEQFF.

The chain has TRBV5-1 and TRBJ2-1; TRBD2 might be the D (5 bases). The CDR3 has 14 residues. CDR1 SGHRS and CDR2 YFSETQ come from the germline V gene. Trimming took off 1 base at V and 6 bases at J, with 11 bases between the two ends. CDR3 sequence reads: CASSLRLRANEQFF. As DNA, the CDR3 is TGCGCCAGCAGCTTGCGACTAAGAGCCAATGAGCAGTTCTTC.

The chain joins TRBV19 to TRBJ1-1; D call uncertain. The CDR3 loop spans 14 amino acids. Per the germline V gene, CDR1 is LNHDA and CDR2 is SQIVND (reference sequence). The V end lost 7 bases, the J end lost 1 base, and 13 bases lay between the germline ends. The CDR3 sequence is CASNSGGSNTEAFF. The CDR3 nucleotides read TGTGCCAGTAACAGTGGAGGATCGAACACTGAAGCTTTCTTT.

The chain has TRBV11-2 and TRBJ2-3; 7 bases are shared with TRBD1. The junction had 8 bases not matched to a gene; V was cut back by 8 bases and J by 0 bases. The CDR3 has 15 residues. CDR1 and CDR2 (germline): SGHAT, FQNNGV. The CDR3 spells CASQGGFYSTDTQYF. The CDR3 DNA reads as TGTGCCAGCCAAGGGGGCTTCTACAGCACAGATACGCAGTATTTT.

The chain combines TRBV4-1 with TRBJ2-2; 10 bases agree with TRBD2. J gave up 1 base and V 6 bases, and 2 bases lay outside the gene matches. There are 15 residues in the CDR3. Germline CDR1 MGHRA, CDR2 YSYEKL. The CDR3 loop is CASSWTSGNTGELFF. The CDR3 DNA reads TGCGCCAGCAGTTGGACTAGCGGGAACACCGGGGAGCTGTTTTTT.

This chain uses TRBV6-6 with TRBJ2-3, with 7 bases identical to TRBD1. Per germline, CDR1 MNHNY and CDR2 SVGAGI (reference sequence). The CDR3 length is 16 residues. After removal of 5 bases from V and 2 bases from J, the junction contained 10 bases not matched to a gene. CDR3 in DNA: TGTGCCAGCAGTCCTGACCCCGGACAGGTCACAGATACGCAGTATTTT. Encoded protein: CASSPDPGQVTDTQYF.

The J gene is TRBJ2-2, the V gene TRBV11-3; TRBD2 might be the D (6 bases). The CDR3 has 15 residues. The germline V and J ends were trimmed by 3 bases and 6 bases, with 14 bases remaining between them. Germline loops: CDR1 SGHNT, CDR2 YENEEA. This CDR3 is CASSFGGSSAGELFF. As DNA, the CDR3 is TGTGCCAGCAGCTTTGGAGGGTCTTCGGCCGGGGAGCTGTTTTTT.

Only one count was recorded for this clone. V usage is TRBV18 and J usage is TRBJ1-1, with D possibly TRBD1 on 6 matching bases. Germline V gene data show CDR1 as KGHSH and CDR2 as LQKENI. The CDR3 length is 16 residues. Trimming shortened V by 3 bases and J by 0 bases, and 14 bases separated the two germline ends. The CDR3, as DNA: TGTGCCAGCTCACCCCGACAGGTAACCATGAACACTGAAGCTTTCTTT. Its translation is CASSPRQVTMNTEAFF.

V usage is TRBV12-3 or TRBV12-4 and J usage is TRBJ2-2, with a weak D call TRBD2 (5 bases). CDR3 length: 13 residues. The V and J ends lost 5 bases and 5 bases respectively, with 9 bases between them. The CDR3 DNA reads as TGTGCCAGCAGTCCCCGGGGAACCGGGGAGCTGTTTTTT. Protein product: CASSPRGTGELFF.

The chain joins TRBV4-1 to TRBJ2-2, with unresolved D. V was shortened by 0 bases and J by 5 bases, with 7 bases between the two germline ends. Looked up from germline, CDR1 is MGHRA and CDR2 is YSYEKL. The CDR3 length is 14 residues. The CDR3 DNA reads TGCGCCAGCAGCCAAGAGACCGGGACCGGGGAGCTGTTTTTT. As protein: CASSQETGTGELFF.

CDR3 sequence reads: CASSLTGLSNQPQHF. CDR3 sequence (DNA): TGCGCCAGCAGCCTGACAGGGTTGAGCAATCAGCCCCAGCATTTT. The V call is TRBV5-1, the J call TRBJ1-5, with 7 positions matching TRBD1. Germline V gene sequence: CDR1 SGHRS, CDR2 YFSETQ. V was pared by 4 bases and J by 1 base, with 5 bases of the junction left unmatched. CDR3 length equals 15 residues.

This chain uses TRBV12-3 or TRBV12-4 with TRBJ2-1; D might be TRBD1 (6 bases). The CDR3 is made up of 13 amino acids. Trimming removed 8 bases from V and 4 bases from J, with 12 bases in between. The CDR3, as DNA: TGTGCCAGCTACAGGGCTGCATACAATGAGCAGTTCTTC. Encoded protein: CASYRAAYNEQFF.

This chain connects TRBV7-9 to TRBJ2-3, with 11 bases that match TRBD2. The germline gives CDR1 SEHNR, CDR2 FQNEAQ (reference sequence). The V segment lost 5 bases and the J segment 1 base; nucleotides outside the gene matches: 5. The length of the CDR3 is 16 residues. Here the CDR3 DNA reads TGTGCCAGCAGCCTGGGACTAGCGGTTGGCACAGATACGCAGTATTTT. It codes for CASSLGLAVGTDTQYF.

As to this clone: The same CDR3 also results from other DNA sequences found in this sample. The chain has TRBV10-3 and TRBJ2-7; D is perhaps TRBD2 (5 bases). CDR1 and CDR2 from the germline V gene are ENHRY and SYGVKD. V lost 2 bases to trimming and J lost 0 bases, with 8 bases between them. The CDR3 extends over 14 amino acids. CDR3 in amino acids: CAISERGDSYEQYF. CDR3 coding DNA: TGTGCCATCAGTGAGCGGGGAGACTCCTACGAGCAGTACTTC.

This clone was recorded only once. V gene TRBV7-9 combines with J gene TRBJ1-2; D possibly corresponds to TRBD1 (6 bases). Germline V gene data show CDR1 as SEHNR and CDR2 as FQNEAQ (reference sequence). V lost 7 bases and J 2 bases, leaving 17 bases between the germline ends. The CDR3 is made up of 15 amino acids. The CDR3: CASTPLTGSNYGYTF. The CDR3 DNA reads TGTGCCAGCACCCCGCTGACAGGAAGCAACTATGGCTACACCTTC.

V is TRBV9 and J is TRBJ2-1, with D possibly matching TRBD2 (6 bases). The V and J ends lost 2 bases and 7 bases respectively, with 16 bases between them. The V gene's germline CDR1 is SGDLS and CDR2 YYNGEE. The CDR3 is made up of 15 amino acids. The chain's CDR3 is CASSVLGGMGNEQFF. CDR3 bases: TGTGCCAGCAGCGTCCTGGGGGGAATGGGGAATGAGCAGTTCTTC.

The chain employs TRBV12-3 or TRBV12-4 and TRBJ2-1, with a possible D match to TRBD1 (6 bases). The V gene lost 8 bases and the J gene lost 10 bases, with 18 bases spanning the gap. The CDR3 has 13 residues. The CDR3 spells CASENWGLGEQFF. CDR3 sequence (DNA): TGTGCCAGCGAAAATTGGGGGCTGGGAGAGCAGTTCTTC.

The rearrangement joins TRBV6-5 to TRBJ2-3; no firm D call. V lost 6 bases to trimming and J lost 2 bases, with 12 bases between them. CDR3 length: 14 residues. The V gene's germline CDR1 is MNHEY and CDR2 SVGAGI. CDR3 DNA sequence: TGTGCCAGCAGGCCAGGCCCGATCACAGATACGCAGTATTTT. Its protein is CASRPGPITDTQYF.

The rearrangement joins TRBV6-5 to TRBJ1-2; 7 positions agree with TRBD1. CDR1 and CDR2 from the germline V gene are MNHEY and SVGAGI. V lost 8 bases and J lost 8; bases outside the gene matches: 8. This CDR3 region has 12 residues. In DNA form, the CDR3 reads TGTGCCAGCGTTGATAGGGGGCTCGGCTACACCTTC. This gives the protein CASVDRGLGYTF.

The J gene is TRBJ1-1, the V gene TRBV7-9; TRBD1 aligns across 9 bases. CDR3 size: 16 residues. V lost 4 bases and J lost 1; bases outside the gene matches: 7. Germline V CDR1 and CDR2: SEHNR, FQNEAQ (reference sequence). Here the CDR3 DNA reads TGTGCCAGCAGCTCGGGGACAGGGAGTCGGAACACTGAAGCTTTCTTT. This sequence encodes CASSSGTGSRNTEAFF.

The J gene is TRBJ2-3, the V gene TRBV30, with TRBD2 identical over 10 bases. The CDR3 has 19 amino acids. Germline V lookup: CDR1 GTSNPN, CDR2 SVGIG (reference sequence). V was clipped by 4 bases and J by 0 bases; unmatched bases: 16. The chain's CDR3 is CAWTNRGLAGASSTDTQYF. CDR3 in DNA: TGTGCCTGGACCAACAGAGGGCTAGCGGGAGCCTCTAGCACAGATACGCAGTATTTT.

This clone was seen a handful of times. The chain links TRBV6-1 to TRBJ2-6, with TRBD1 as a possible D gene (6 bases). The germline V gene has CDR1 MNHNS and CDR2 SASEGT. The CDR3 length is 16 residues. The V end lost 1 base, the J end lost 0 bases, and 7 bases lay between the germline ends. The CDR3 reads CASSEEGGSGANVLTF. The CDR3 nucleotides read TGTGCCAGCAGTGAAGAAGGGGGCTCTGGGGCCAACGTCCTGACTTTC.

The chain combines TRBV20-1 with TRBJ1-6; D is unclear. The CDR3 length is 11 residues. The V end lost 7 bases, the J end lost 9 bases, and 10 bases lay between the germline ends. Germline values: CDR1 DFQATT, CDR2 SNEGSKA (reference sequence). The CDR3 loop is CSVPGVSPLHF. In nucleotides, the CDR3 is TGCAGTGTCCCCGGGGTTTCACCCCTCCACTTT.